This is a list of T cell receptor beta chains from one sample in a study of tumor-infiltrating lymphocytes in primary liver carcinoma. MiXCR, run by TCRdb on the multiplex PCR reads, gives a single entry per CDR3 protein. Counted here are about 100,000 distinct CDR3 sequences, around 68% occurring once; the ten biggest clones make up about 27%. The sample comprised tumor-adjacent normal liver tissue. Receptors originate from a middle-aged man with primary liver carcinoma and hepatitis B virus infection. The CDR3 runs from the conserved cysteine through the conserved F or W. D genes are given only for firm matches. Where a row states a size, it is once, few, many or the class of an expanded clone; other rows omit it.

clone_size	j_call	d_call	v_call	cdr3_nt	cdr3_aa
-	TRBJ2-1	-	TRBV11-2	TGTGCCAGTAGCAGACAGGGTGCGGGAGTCGGGGAGCAGTTCTTC	CASSRQGAGVGEQFF
many	TRBJ1-1	-	TRBV29-1	TGCAGCGCGGCCTCGGGAGGAAACACTGAAGCTTTCTTT	CSAASGGNTEAFF
-	TRBJ2-7	-	TRBV11-2	TGTGTCAGCAGCTTAGATCTTGGTGGATGGGAGCAGTACTTC	CVSSLDLGGWEQYF
-	TRBJ2-7	-	TRBV29-1	TGCAGCGTTGAATTAACAGAATCCTGCAAGCAGTACTTC	CSVELTESCKQYF
-	TRBJ2-1	TRBD2	TRBV11-3	TGCACCAGCAGCTTATCAGGGGCTAGCGGGAGAGGTGAGCAGTTCTTC	CTSSLSGASGRGEQFF
-	TRBJ2-1	-	TRBV29-1	TGCTGCACACAGGGCTCCTACAATGAGCGGTTCTTC	CCTQGSYNERFF
few	TRBJ2-5	TRBD2	TRBV5-4	TGTGCCAGCAGCTTGGGACTAGCGGGGGGGGTAGAAGAGACCCAGTACTTC	CASSLGLAGGVEETQYF
-	TRBJ2-3	-	TRBV5-4	TGTACCAGCAGCCCACCGGGGGCTGGCCACACAGACACGCAGTATTTT	CTSSPPGAGHTDTQYF
-	TRBJ1-2	-	TRBV10-3	TGTGCCATCAATTACAGGGAGGGCGGCAACACCTTC	CAINYREGGNTF
few	TRBJ2-1	TRBD2	TRBV28	TGTGCCAGCAGTCATAGGGAGCGGGGGAACCCCTACAATATGGATGAGCAGTTCTTC	CASSHRERGNPYNMDEQFF
-	TRBJ2-7	TRBD1	TRBV5-1	TGCGCCAGCAGCTTGGTGGGACAGGGGTCCTTCTACGAGCAGTACTTC	CASSLVGQGSFYEQYF
-	TRBJ1-5	TRBD1	TRBV5-4	TGTGTCAGCAGCTTGGGCAGGGGGCTTAGTCAGCCCCAGCATTTT	CVSSLGRGLSQPQHF
-	TRBJ1-5	-	TRBV4-1	TGCGCCAGCAGCCAAGAAGGGGGAGAGGGTCAGTCCCAACATTTT	CASSQEGGEGQSQHF
once	TRBJ2-3	TRBD2	TRBV6-1	TGTGCCAGCGGGGGGGGGCTAGCGGGAATTACAGGTACGCAGTATTTT	CASGGGLAGITGTQYF
once	TRBJ1-1	-	TRBV10-3	TGTGCCATCAGTGATGATAGGGTCACTGAAGCTTTCTTT	CAISDDRVTEAFF
few	TRBJ1-5	-	TRBV28	TGTGCCAGCACTCCCGGCGGGGAAGGCAATCAGCCCCAGCATTTT	CASTPGGEGNQPQHF
-	TRBJ2-1	TRBD2	TRBV11-2	TGTGCCAGCAGCTTCACTAGCGGGAGGCTCAATGAGCAGTCCTTT	CASSFTSGRLNEQSF
-	TRBJ2-1	-	TRBV11-3	TGTACCAGCAGCTCGGGAAATGGGGCAGGGTCTAATGAGCAGTTCTTC	CTSSSGNGAGSNEQFF
-	TRBJ1-5	TRBD1	TRBV29-1	TGCTGCGTTGGAGGGAGCAGGGGGGACCAGCCTCAGCATTTT	CCVGGSRGDQPQHF
many	TRBJ2-5	TRBD1	TRBV5-1	TGCGCCAGCAGCTTGCTCCCAGGACAGGGGGCAGGAGAGACCCAGTACTTC	CASSLLPGQGAGETQYF
-	TRBJ2-1	TRBD2	TRBV29-1	TGCAACGTTGTAGACAGCGGGGGAGGGGATGAGCAGTTCTTC	CNVVDSGGGDEQFF
once	TRBJ2-3	-	TRBV29-1	TGCAGCGTTCTTCTTCAGGGAGTGATAGATACGCAGTATTTT	CSVLLQGVIDTQYF
many	TRBJ2-2	TRBD2	TRBV6-1	TGTGCCTGCCAGAGCGGGAGGGCTCGTATCGGGGAGCTGTTTTTT	CACQSGRARIGELFF
medium-sized	TRBJ2-5	TRBD1	TRBV6-1	TGTGCCAGCAGTGAAGTAAAGACAGGGAGAGAGACCCAGTACTTC	CASSEVKTGRETQYF
once	TRBJ2-7	-	TRBV11-3	TGTGCCAGCAGCTTAGAGGCAGGGTGCGGCTACGAGCAGTGCTTC	CASSLEAGCGYEQCF
-	TRBJ2-1	-	TRBV29-1	TGCACCGTCAGGGAATTTATTGAGCAGTTCTTC	CTVREFIEQFF
once	TRBJ1-2	TRBD1	TRBV4-2	TGTGCCAGCAGCCAAGAAAGGGACAGGGCATATGGCTACACCTTC	CASSQERDRAYGYTF
-	TRBJ2-5	TRBD2	TRBV28	TGTGCCAGCAGTTTAGATCATAGCGGGGGCCTACAAGAGACCCAGTACTTC	CASSLDHSGGLQETQYF
many	TRBJ1-2	-	TRBV12-3/TRBV12-4	TGTGCCAGCAGTCCTTGGGGGGGCGGCGGCTACACCTTC	CASSPWGGGGYTF
many	TRBJ2-7	TRBD2	TRBV28	TGTGCCAGCAGTCCTCGGGGGGACGAGCAGTACTTC	CASSPRGDEQYF
-	TRBJ2-1	TRBD2	TRBV30	TGTGCCTGGGGCGGGGGAGCTGATTGGGAGCAGTTCTTC	CAWGGGADWEQFF
many	TRBJ2-3	-	TRBV29-1	TGCAGCGTCCGACGGCAGGGGACGATAGATACGCAGTATTTT	CSVRRQGTIDTQYF
few	TRBJ1-1	-	TRBV2	TGTGCCAGCGTAACAGGTCAGGGAGTTGGCACTGAAGCTTTCTTT	CASVTGQGVGTEAFF
many	TRBJ2-1	-	TRBV19	TGTGCCAGTAGTATCTCCAGGGCAAATGAGCAGTTCTTC	CASSISRANEQFF
few	TRBJ1-2	-	TRBV2	TGTGCCAGCAGTAGAGACTCGGGGACGGCAAACTATGGCTACACCTTC	CASSRDSGTANYGYTF
medium-sized	TRBJ2-6	-	TRBV11-2	TGTGCCAGCAGCTTATCGCGGGGAAGAGGGGCCAACGTCCTGACTTTC	CASSLSRGRGANVLTF
-	TRBJ1-2	-	TRBV11-3	TGTGCCAGCAACTCCGTATATAACTACACCTTC	CASNSVYNYTF
once	TRBJ2-1	TRBD2	TRBV11-2	TGTGCCAGCAGCTTCCGACTAGCGGGAGATTTAAATGAGCAGTTCTTC	CASSFRLAGDLNEQFF
-	TRBJ1-5	-	TRBV11-2	TGTGCCAGCAGCCCCGGACGGTTCCCCGAGCCCCAGCATTTT	CASSPGRFPEPQHF
-	TRBJ1-4	-	TRBV12-3/TRBV12-4	TGTGCCAGTGGGTCGATGGTTAGGGGTGAAAAACTGTTTTTT	CASGSMVRGEKLFF
-	TRBJ1-2	-	TRBV11-2	TGTGCCAGCAGCGTCGGACTAGGGTATGGCTACACCTTC	CASSVGLGYGYTF
once	TRBJ2-5	-	TRBV11-2	TGTGCCAGCAGCTTGGATCAACGGGAAGGGAGTGAGACCCAGTACTTC	CASSLDQREGSETQYF
many	TRBJ2-1	TRBD2	TRBV4-2	TGTGCCAGCAGCCAAAGTGAACTAGCGGAGCCCCCCTATGAGCAGTTCTTC	CASSQSELAEPPYEQFF
medium-sized	TRBJ2-3	-	TRBV11-3	TGTGCCAGCAGCGCGCGGGACGGGGATACGCAGTATTTT	CASSARDGDTQYF
-	TRBJ2-7	TRBD2	TRBV11-2	TGTGCCAACAAAGCGTGGATAGCGGGAATGCACTATGAGCAGTACTTC	CANKAWIAGMHYEQYF
many	TRBJ2-1	-	TRBV28	TGTGCCAGCAGTTATCGACAGGGCGGGGGGCAGTTCTTC	CASSYRQGGGQFF